This entry concerns a single T cell receptor beta chain. Germline CDR1 and CDR2: SGHAT and FQNNGV. V gave up 1 base and J gave up 2 bases, with 17 bases separating them. The CDR3 has 17 residues. This sample stems from a study of blood T cell repertoires in COVID-19. Original methodology: Counts of nucleated cells, estimated from reference gene primer amplification, were obtained. Data came from immunoSEQ multiplex PCR; TCRdb stores just in-frame clones and leaves some out. V and J calls and clone size are those listed in that table; D and trimming were worked out from the DNA. The data contain about 120,000 clones, approximately 90% of them seen just once; the ten biggest clones take up more than 4%.

The source of this sequence is a man aged 35 to 55 with acute or convalescent COVID-19. This chain joins TRBV11-2 and TRBJ2-5, with D possibly TRBD2 on 6 matching bases. Sample: peripheral blood. The CDR3 coding sequence is TGTGCCAGCAGCTTAGGGAGGGGCGGGCGACCTCAAGAGACCCAGTACTTC. This sequence encodes CASSLGRGGRPQETQYF.